A selection of T cell receptor beta chains follows, all from one sample in a study of shared T cell receptors in the human thymus. TCRdb's copy holds only in-frame clones and misses some; the assay was immunoSEQ multiplex PCR. The data contain about 660,000 clones, approximately 88% of them seen just once; the ten biggest clones take up around 0.0099%. The same data also contributed to another study, on human thymus T cells.

Input material: thymocytes. The receptors were gathered from a boy in the first two years of life with a congenital heart defect. Each CDR3 is given with its conserved first and last residue. A D gene is named only where the DNA matches it firmly. Clone size is not always given. Where it is, it says once, few, many or a class for expanded clones.

CDR3	DNA	length	D	size	V	J
CASSLGGQTGDNYGYTF	TGTGCCAGCAGCTTAGGGGGTCAGACAGGGGACAACTATGGCTACACCTTC	17	TRBD1	few	TRBV7-9	TRBJ1-2
CASTTSAEQFF	TGTGCCAGCACGACTAGCGCCGAGCAGTTCTTC	11	TRBD2	-	TRBV11-3	TRBJ2-1
CASSPRLVGYEQFF	TGTGCCAGCAGCCCCCGACTAGTCGGGTATGAGCAGTTCTTC	14	-	-	TRBV11-3	TRBJ2-1
CASSQDDRTSGWDNEQFF	TGCGCCAGCAGCCAAGATGACCGGACTAGCGGGTGGGACAATGAGCAGTTCTTC	18	TRBD2	-	TRBV4-1	TRBJ2-1
CASSPGELPQETQYF	TGTGCCAGTAGTCCCGGTGAGCTTCCCCAAGAGACCCAGTACTTC	15	-	-	TRBV19	TRBJ2-5
CAWRLRPGQGNDIQYF	TGTGCCTGGAGGTTGAGACCGGGACAGGGTAACGACATTCAGTACTTC	16	TRBD1	-	TRBV30	TRBJ2-4
CASSLNGRGQYF	TGTGCCAGCAGCTTAAACGGGCGGGGGCAGTACTTC	12	-	-	TRBV7-2	TRBJ2-7
CASSLGTRGSNTGELFF	TGTGCCAGCAGCTTAGGTACTCGCGGGTCGAACACCGGGGAGCTGTTTTTT	17	-	-	TRBV7-6	TRBJ2-2
CASGDTYEQYF	TGTGCCAGCGGCGACACCTACGAGCAGTACTTC	11	-	-	TRBV19	TRBJ2-7
CASSERTLGGTANEQFF	TGTGCCAGCAGTGAACGAACCTTAGGCGGGACCGCCAATGAGCAGTTCTTC	17	-	-	TRBV25-1	TRBJ2-1
CASRTSGRAFDGEQFF	TGCGCCAGCAGGACTAGCGGGAGGGCCTTTGACGGTGAGCAGTTCTTC	16	TRBD2	-	TRBV4-1	TRBJ2-1
CASSLRLESSYEQYF	TGTGCCAGCAGCCTCCGACTAGAGAGCTCCTACGAGCAGTACTTC	15	-	-	TRBV11-1	TRBJ2-7
CASSQEGQASYNEQFF	TGTGCCAGCAGCCAAGAAGGACAAGCCTCCTACAATGAGCAGTTCTTC	16	-	-	TRBV4-2	TRBJ2-1
CASGWRPRPRTGGTEAFF	TGTGCTAGTGGTTGGCGACCACGCCCGAGGACAGGGGGGACTGAAGCTTTCTTT	18	TRBD1	-	TRBV12-5	TRBJ1-1
CAWSVPSGVAYNEQFF	TGTGCCTGGAGTGTACCCTCGGGAGTAGCTTACAATGAGCAGTTCTTC	16	-	-	TRBV30	TRBJ2-1
CASSKVRLAGRDTQYF	TGTGCCAGCAGCAAAGTAAGACTAGCGGGAAGGGATACGCAGTATTTT	16	-	-	TRBV21-1	TRBJ2-3
CASSQDSPSGRVGEDTQYF	TGCGCCAGCAGCCAAGATTCGCCTAGCGGGAGGGTGGGCGAAGATACGCAGTATTTT	19	TRBD2	-	TRBV4-3	TRBJ2-3
CASSLAGGVRYYNEQFF	TGCGCCAGCAGCCTGGCGGGAGGGGTCAGGTACTACAATGAGCAGTTCTTC	17	TRBD2	once	TRBV5-1	TRBJ2-1
CASSPPGSAGVGFYEQYF	TGCGCCAGCAGCCCCCCGGGATCAGCGGGAGTGGGGTTTTACGAGCAGTACTTC	18	TRBD2	-	TRBV5-1	TRBJ2-7
CASGSSDPSFYNEQFF	TGTGCTAGTGGTTCCAGTGACCCTAGCTTTTACAATGAGCAGTTCTTC	16	-	-	TRBV12-5	TRBJ2-1
CASSLVPRDRELDGYTF	TGTGCCAGCAGCTTAGTTCCCCGGGACAGGGAGTTGGATGGCTACACCTTC	17	TRBD1	-	TRBV7-6	TRBJ1-2
CASSRRGYEQYF	TGTGCCAGCTCTCGGAGGGGCTACGAGCAGTACTTC	12	-	-	TRBV18	TRBJ2-7
CASSQDGGQESPDGYTF	TGCGCCAGCAGCCAAGATGGGGGACAGGAAAGTCCAGATGGCTACACCTTC	17	TRBD1	-	TRBV4-3	TRBJ1-2
CASSLTSGGSGANVLTF	TGCGCCAGCAGCTTGACTAGCGGGGGCTCTGGGGCCAACGTCCTGACTTTC	17	TRBD2	-	TRBV5-1	TRBJ2-6
CASSAPYRGGNYGYTF	TGTGCCAGCAGTGCACCTTACAGGGGAGGAAACTATGGCTACACCTTC	16	TRBD1	-	TRBV25-1	TRBJ1-2
CASSPRVEETQYF	TGTGCCAGCAGTCCCAGGGTTGAGGAGACCCAGTACTTC	13	-	-	TRBV27	TRBJ2-5
CASRDMEGTGYTF	TGTGCCAGTAGGGATATGGAGGGGACTGGCTACACCTTC	13	-	-	TRBV19	TRBJ1-2
CASSMRASGAQETQYF	TGTGCCAGTAGTATGAGGGCTAGCGGGGCCCAAGAGACCCAGTACTTC	16	TRBD2	few	TRBV19	TRBJ2-5
CASRDRGGRGYTF	TGTGCCAGCAGGGACCGGGGGGGGCGCGGCTACACCTTC	13	-	-	TRBV6-5	TRBJ1-2
CASGLVRLGDGNTIYF	TGTGCTAGTGGTTTGGTACGACTAGGAGATGGAAACACCATATATTTT	16	-	few	TRBV12-5	TRBJ1-3
CASSPDKEFQPQHF	TGTGCCAGCAGCCCGGACAAAGAGTTTCAGCCCCAGCATTTT	14	-	-	TRBV5-5	TRBJ1-5
CASATSDHYEQCF	TGTGCCAGTGCCACTAGCGATCACTACGAGCAGTGCTTC	13	TRBD2	-	TRBV27	TRBJ2-7
CASSLTSGRGQETQYF	TGTGCCAGCAGTTTGACTAGCGGGAGAGGTCAAGAGACCCAGTACTTC	16	TRBD2	-	TRBV7-7	TRBJ2-5
CASSYSERGYNEQFF	TGTGCCAGCAGTTACTCTGAGCGGGGGTACAATGAGCAGTTCTTC	15	TRBD2	once	TRBV6-5	TRBJ2-1
CASRELAGASYEQYF	TGTGCCAGCAGAGAACTAGCGGGAGCGTCCTACGAGCAGTACTTC	15	TRBD2	-	TRBV6-5	TRBJ2-7
CASSKEGSSREQFF	TGTGCCAGCAGCAAGGAGGGGTCTAGTCGGGAGCAGTTCTTC	14	-	-	TRBV21-1	TRBJ2-1
CASSFAGTAHTGELFF	TGTGCCAGCAGTTTTGCCGGGACAGCCCACACCGGGGAGCTGTTTTTT	16	TRBD1	-	TRBV28	TRBJ2-2